Sequencing of this T cell receptor (beta chain) was carried out in a study of blood T cell repertoires in COVID-19 (dated by TCRdb to 2019 to 2021). As for the study more broadly: Samples covering the acute and convalescent phases of COVID-19 were provided by collaborators in the United States, Italy and Spain. Deeply sampled blood TCRbeta repertoires from subjects exposed to, actively infected with, or recovered from COVID-19 were included in the dataset. A freely available public database, intended as a resource for researchers studying the immune response to SARS-CoV-2, is where the repertoires were released. The samples were drawn from two sources: the first 160 participants of the ongoing ImmuneRACE study, and some 1,300 subjects contributed by 6 global collaborators. Where available, HLA class I and class II types were taken from metadata supplied by the sample provider and were not determined by assay-based typing. Nearly every sample came with metadata listing a de-identified subject ID, COVID-19 status, age in years and sex. The prospective study material was composed of cDNA or gDNA derived from T cells, B-cell-depleted T cells, or PBMCs. The research as a whole found: The amount of clinical and demographic metadata varied by source and participant and was provided uncurated.

Participants in the prospective study were aged about 18 to 89 years, lived in approximately 26 United States geographic areas, and enrolled through a virtual design. In the prospective study, cohorts were assigned on the basis of participant-reported clinical history obtained from a screening survey and a study questionnaire. Mobile phlebotomists in the prospective study collected whole blood, serum and a nasopharyngeal or oropharyngeal swab from every participant. Prospective study participants could optionally give additional blood draws and questionnaires over an approximately 2-month period. Blood samples from the prospective study were shipped frozen or at room temperature prior to DNA extraction. The CDR3, from cysteine to phenylalanine, totals 16 residues. Only the CDR3 DNA is retained, 48 bases long and in frame from the first base. The germline V gene supplies CDR1 MNHEY and CDR2 SVGAGI. The V and J ends are trimmed by 0 bases and 0 bases, leaving 11 bases between them.

On this clone itself: The antigen this receptor binds is unknown. Base qualities are missing; no much larger clone stands one base away.

The immunoSEQ Assay, a bias-controlled multiplex PCR, was used to amplify TCRbeta CDR3 regions from genomic DNA. As for the original processing: The number of nucleated cells in each sample was estimated by amplification of reference gene primers within the assay. To quantify the absolute abundance of each unique TCRbeta CDR3 rearrangement, sequence reads were collapsed and filtered. Productive Simpson clonality was computed per sample as the square root of Simpson's diversity index over productive rearrangements. TCRdb retrieved this table from immuneACCESS and kept in-frame rearrangements only. Not all clones are present; in checked studies, unresolved V genes account for under half, and no reason is known for the remainder. V, J and clone size are taken as reported in that table, and D and trimming were inferred from the DNA itself. This sample is represented by 400,000 or so clones; approximately 88% of them were singletons. The ten largest clonotypes hold approximately 2.1% of the sample.

This sequence uses TRBV6-5 and TRBJ1-1; the D gene is possibly TRBD1, with 6 bases matching. The source material was PBMCs or T cells enriched from blood (not recorded which). This TCR was sampled from a woman in her 40s with acute COVID-19. The CDR3 region: CASSYSLGGLNTEAFF. The nucleotides are TGTGCCAGCAGTTACTCGTTGGGGGGGCTGAACACTGAAGCTTTCTTT.